The 18 T cell receptor beta chains in this list originate from one sample, sequenced in a study of blood T cell repertoires in COVID-19. TCRdb's copy holds only in-frame clones and misses some; the assay was immunoSEQ multiplex PCR. The sample lists approximately 340,000 clones, about 87% seen once, with approximately 9.4% in the top ten. The material sequenced was peripheral blood. These receptors came from a man under 40 with COVID-19, enrolled during active disease.

The J gene is TRBJ2-1, the V gene TRBV5-1, with 9 nucleotides matching TRBD2. The CDR3 loop spans 15 amino acids. J was trimmed by 7 bases and V by 4 bases; bases with no gene match: 9. Germline CDR1 and CDR2: SGHRS and YFSETQ. Here the CDR3 reads CASSLSGGSLNEQFF. The CDR3 bases are TGCGCCAGCAGCCTTAGCGGGGGATCATTAAATGAGCAGTTCTTC.

A note on this clone: This sample also contains other DNA sequences that code for the same CDR3. The V and J genes are TRBV5-1 and TRBJ2-2; D not certain. Per germline, CDR1 SGHRS and CDR2 YFSETQ. V gave up 0 bases and J gave up 3 bases, with 6 bases separating them. The CDR3 is 14 residues long. The CDR3 here is CASSLGQYTGELFF. CDR3 DNA: TGCGCCAGCAGCTTGGGGCAGTACACCGGGGAGCTGTTTTTT. Full variable domain (missing parts from reference TRBV5-1 and TRBJ2-2): KAGVTQTPRYLIKTRGQQVTLSCSPISGHRSVSWYQQTPGQGLQFLFEYFSETQRNKGNFPGRFSGRQFSNSRSEMNVSTLELGDSALYLCASSLGQYTGELFFGEGSRLTVL.

As to this clone: The sample carries other DNA sequences with the same CDR3. The V call is TRBV28, the J call TRBJ1-1; perhaps TRBD1 as D (5 bases). Germline CDR1 is MDHEN and CDR2 is SYDVKM. The CDR3 spans 12 residues. Trimming took 9 bases from V and 1 from J, leaving 9 bases between them. In nucleotides, the CDR3 is TGTGCCAGTTCGACAGAGAACACTGAAGCTTTCTTT. Protein product: CASSTENTEAFF.

V usage is TRBV2 and J usage is TRBJ2-7; maybe TRBD2 (5 bases). The V gene's germline CDR1 is SNHLY and CDR2 FYNNEI. V lost 6 bases and J 1 base, leaving 10 bases between the germline ends. The CDR3 is made up of 13 amino acids. This CDR3 is CASRKLVSYEQYF. The CDR3 DNA is TGTGCCAGCAGAAAACTAGTTTCCTACGAGCAGTACTTC.

V gene TRBV18 combines with J gene TRBJ1-1, with D perhaps TRBD1 (5 bases). CDR3 size: 18 residues. CDR1 and CDR2 (germline): KGHSH, LQKENI. V lost 1 base, J lost 0 bases, and 18 bases lay in between. The CDR3 nucleotides are TGTGCCAGCTCACCACGGGTTTCAGGGTCGGTGTTGAACACTGAAGCTTTCTTT. Protein: CASSPRVSGSVLNTEAFF. The full variable domain, its missing parts supplied by reference TRBV18 and TRBJ1-1, is NAGVMQNPRHLVRRRGQEARLRCSPMKGHSHVYWYRQLPEEGLKFMVYLQKENIIDESGMPKERFSAEFPKEGPSILRIQQVVRGDSAAYFCASSPRVSGSVLNTEAFFGQGTRLTVV.

The V gene is TRBV15, the J gene TRBJ2-2; TRBD2 matches 13 bases. Germline V gene sequence: CDR1 LNHNV, CDR2 YYDKDF (reference sequence). After removal of 2 bases from V and 6 bases from J, the junction contained 6 bases not matched to a gene. CDR3 length: 17 amino acids. The CDR3: CATSRRRTSGSPGELFF. CDR3 bases: TGTGCCACCAGCAGAAGGAGGACTAGCGGGAGTCCCGGGGAGCTGTTTTTT. Full variable domain (missing parts from reference TRBV15 and TRBJ2-2): DAMVIQNPRYQVTQFGKPVTLSCSQTLNHNVMYWYQQKSSQAPKLLFHYYDKDFNNEADTPDNFQSRRPNTSFCFLDIRSPGLGDTAMYLCATSRRRTSGSPGELFFGEGSRLTVL.

This clone was counted a single time. The CDR3 loop is CASSSRLAGVPEQFF. The CDR3 DNA follows: TGTGCCAGCAGCTCCAGACTAGCGGGGGTCCCGGAGCAGTTCTTC. V and J are TRBV3-1 (or the pseudogene TRBV3-2) and TRBJ2-1; 12 nucleotides match TRBD2. CDR1 and CDR2 (germline): LGHDT, YNNKEL (reference sequence). The CDR3 has 15 residues. The ends lost 5 bases at V and 10 bases at J; junction bases unmatched: 9.

The chain uses TRBV7-2 and TRBJ2-1; no firm D call. CDR3 length: 13 residues. Trimming removed 7 bases from V and 8 bases from J, with 15 bases in between. Germline V gene lookup returns CDR1 SGHTA and CDR2 FQGNSA. The DNA of the CDR3 is TGTGCCAGCAACCACTACATATTTGATGAGCAGTTCTTC. Translated: CASNHYIFDEQFF.

This clone showed up just a few times. The chain has TRBV19 and TRBJ1-2; D is undetermined. Trimming took off 5 bases at V and 4 bases at J, with 14 bases between the two ends. The CDR3 consists of 14 residues. In germline, CDR1 is LNHDA, CDR2 SQIVND (reference sequence). The CDR3 DNA sequence: TGTGCCAGTAGTCCGCGACACGCCCTCTATGGCTACACCTTC. Translated, it gives CASSPRHALYGYTF.

The chain links TRBV28 to TRBJ1-6, with 8 bases aligning to TRBD1. V gave up 6 bases and J gave up 7 bases; unmatched junction bases: 5. Germline-derived CDR1 and CDR2 are MDHEN and SYDVKM. The CDR3 runs to 14 residues. CDR3 sequence reads: CASRGTGGNSPLHF. CDR3 nucleotides: TGTGCCAGCAGGGGAACAGGGGGGAATTCACCCCTCCACTTT.

This chain connects TRBV7-9 to TRBJ2-7; 7 positions match TRBD1. CDR1 and CDR2 (germline): SEHNR, FQNEAQ (reference sequence). The CDR3 covers 15 residues. Trimming at V came to 3 bases and at J to 0 bases, leaving 5 bases not matched to a gene. CDR3 coding DNA: TGTGCCAGCAGCTTCTCGGGACAGAGCTCCTACGAGCAGTACTTC. Translation gives CASSFSGQSSYEQYF.

As DNA, the CDR3 is TGTGCCAGCAGCGTGGGGGACAGGGTTTATGGCTACACCTTC. This sequence encodes CASSVGDRVYGYTF. J is TRBJ1-2 and V is TRBV9, with 9 positions matching TRBD1. CDR3 length: 14 residues. V lost 2 bases and J lost 5; bases outside the gene matches: 4. Germline V gives CDR1 SGDLS, CDR2 YYNGEE.

The rearrangement uses TRBV29-1 and TRBJ2-7, with D possibly being TRBD1 (6 bases). V lost 4 bases, J lost 3 bases, and 13 bases lay in between. This CDR3 spans 13 amino acids. Germline CDR1 reads SQVTM; CDR2 reads ANQGSEA. CDR3 DNA: TGCAGCGTTGGTAACAGGGCCTTCTACGAGCAGTACTTC. Translated, it gives CSVGNRAFYEQYF.

This clone appeared once. This chain links TRBV16 with TRBJ2-1, with D tentatively TRBD2 (5 bases). V lost 0 bases to trimming and J lost 4 bases, with 10 bases between them. Germline V gives CDR1 KGHSY, CDR2 FQNENV. The CDR3 extends over 15 amino acids. CDR3 region: CASSQSGDGYNEQFF. CDR3 sequence (DNA): TGTGCCAGCAGCCAATCGGGAGACGGTTACAATGAGCAGTTCTTC.

Only one count was recorded for this clone. The rearrangement uses TRBV10-3 and TRBJ2-5; TRBD2 matches at 9 bases. The CDR3 is made up of 17 amino acids. The V segment lost 0 bases and the J segment 4 bases; nucleotides outside the gene matches: 9. CDR1 and CDR2 (germline): ENHRY, SYGVKD. As DNA, the CDR3 is TGTGCCATCAGTGAGTCTCAGGGGAGCGGGGGGCGAGAGACCCAGTACTTC. Translating gives CAISESQGSGGRETQYF.

The chain couples TRBV6-2 or TRBV6-3 to TRBJ1-1, with D perhaps TRBD1 (5 bases). The V end lost 6 bases, the J end lost 5 bases, and 16 bases lay between the germline ends. The CDR3 is 14 amino acids. Germline CDR1 reads MNHEY; CDR2 reads SVGEGT. CDR3: CASSPGREGTEAFF. The CDR3 region has the DNA TGTGCCAGCAGCCCGGGACGGGAGGGAACTGAAGCTTTCTTT.

This clone was counted only a few times. The genes are TRBV28 and TRBJ1-5; 12 bases match TRBD1. V lost 4 bases to trimming and J lost 0 bases; unmatched junction nucleotides: 10. Germline V CDR1 and CDR2: MDHEN, SYDVKM. This CDR3 contains 19 residues. CDR3 in amino acids: CASSSPGQGASYSNQPQHF. CDR3 DNA: TGTGCCAGCAGTTCTCCGGGACAGGGGGCCTCCTATAGCAATCAGCCCCAGCATTTT.

The V gene is TRBV30, the J gene TRBJ2-6, with 10 bases identical to TRBD1. V shed 3 bases, J shed 3 bases, and the junction held 8 bases outside the gene matches. CDR3 length: 17 amino acids. Germline lookup yields CDR1 GTSNPN and CDR2 SVGIG (reference sequence). CDR3 protein: CAWSRDRGMLGANVLTF. In nucleotides, the CDR3 is TGTGCCTGGAGCCGGGACAGGGGTATGCTTGGGGCCAACGTCCTGACTTTC.